The text below deals with one TCR beta chain. Primers for the PCR totalled 60 Vbeta and 13 Jbeta. TCRdb keeps only in-frame clones here, not all; method: immunoSEQ multiplex PCR. The sample lists approximately 200,000 clones, just under 75% occurring once. These data originate in a study of cytomegalovirus exposure and HLA in healthy donors. Trimming shortened V by 3 bases and J by 5 bases, and 16 bases separated the two germline ends. Germline loops: CDR1 KGHSH, CDR2 LQKENI. CDR3 length equals 15 residues. The chain employs TRBV18 and TRBJ1-1; a weak D match, TRBD1 (5 bases). This TCR derives from a man aged 30-40 years in good health and CMV-seropositive. The source material was PBMCs. The CDR3 sequence is CASSPGGAGGTEAFF. In DNA form, the CDR3 reads TGTGCCAGCTCACCTGGAGGGGCCGGAGGAACTGAAGCTTTCTTT.